A single sample is the source of the 18 T cell receptor beta chains below, sequenced in a study of T-cell reconstitution after alpha-beta-depleted transplantation in children. TCRbeta library preparation incorporated unique molecular identifiers. TCRdb fed the PCR reads into MiXCR, producing one record per CDR3 protein. The sample records more than 400,000 distinct CDR3 sequences, around 46% being singletons. The specimen was PBMCs, collected before TCRalphabeta/CD19-depleted stem cell transplant. The source is a girl aged 2-9 years with aplastic anemia, due to receive a stem cell transplant.

This chain joins TRBV20-1 and TRBJ2-7; possibly TRBD2 for D (6 bases). V lost 0 bases to trimming and J lost 5 bases, with 17 bases between them. Germline values: CDR1 DFQATT, CDR2 SNEGSKA (reference sequence). The CDR3 has 15 amino acids. The CDR3 loop is CSARDTATSSHEQYF. The CDR3 DNA sequence: TGCAGTGCTAGAGACACCGCGACTAGTTCCCACGAGCAGTACTTC.

This clonotype was counted between two and nine times. The chain has TRBV6-1 and TRBJ2-4, with D perhaps assigned TRBD1 or TRBD2 (7 bases each). Germline CDR1 and CDR2: MNHNS and SASEGT. V was shortened by 6 bases and J by 4 bases, with 10 bases between the two germline ends. The CDR3 is 13 residues long. The CDR3 DNA sequence: TGTGCCAGCAGGCAGGGGGGGAAAAACATTCAGTACTTC. It encodes CASRQGGKNIQYF.

This clonotype appeared a few times. The gene calls are TRBV7-8 and TRBJ2-1; D ambiguous. This CDR3 is 18 amino acids long. Germline-derived CDR1 and CDR2 are SGHVS and FQNEAQ. V lost 1 base and J 0 bases, leaving 16 bases between the germline ends. CDR3 region: CASSLVAADLSSYNEQFF. As DNA, the CDR3 is TGTGCCAGCAGCTTAGTCGCAGCCGATTTGTCCTCCTACAATGAGCAGTTCTTC.

V and J are TRBV6-6 and TRBJ2-7; D is perhaps TRBD1 (6 bases). Germline V CDR1 and CDR2: MNHNY, SVGAGI (reference sequence). The CDR3 is 13 residues long. V was pared by 4 bases and J by 3 bases, with 10 bases between. CDR3 nucleotides: TGTGCCAGCAGTTGGATAGGGGGCTACGAGCAGTACTTC. Translation: CASSWIGGYEQYF.

This chain uses TRBV4-1 with TRBJ2-5; tentatively, D is TRBD2 (6 bases). The CDR3 is 14 amino acids. The germline CDR1 and CDR2 sequences are MGHRA and YSYEKL. V was pared by 4 bases and J by 5 bases, with 14 bases between. CDR3 residues: CASSPLGRGETQYF. The CDR3 nucleotides read TGCGCCAGCAGCCCGCTCGGGAGAGGGGAGACCCAGTACTTC.

This rearrangement joins TRBV10-1 to TRBJ1-3, with 7 bases that match TRBD1. The CDR3 contains 19 residues. Germline CDR1 reads WNHNN; CDR2 reads SYGVQD (reference sequence). J lost 3 bases, V lost 6 bases, and 20 bases had no gene match. CDR3 region: CASSGNDRDVGGFGNTIYF. For the CDR3, the DNA is TGCGCCAGCAGCGGAAACGACAGGGACGTCGGGGGGTTTGGAAACACCATATATTTT.

DNA of the CDR3: TGTGCCAGCAGCCAAGGACGGGAGGCCAAAAACATTCAGTACTTC. Residues: CASSQGREAKNIQYF. The chain links TRBV4-2 to TRBJ2-4; TRBD2 is a possible D gene (6 bases). Trimming removed 1 base at V and 1 base at J, with 8 bases between. CDR1 is LGHNA and CDR2 is YNFKEQ in the germline V gene. This CDR3 contains 15 residues.

This clonotype was counted many times. This chain links TRBV29-1 with TRBJ1-1, with D hard to call. With 4 bases removed from V and 0 bases from J, the gap between germline ends came to 12 bases. Germline assignment: CDR1 SQVTM and CDR2 ANQGSEA. This CDR3 has 14 residues. CDR3 in DNA: TGCAGCGTTGTAATTGTGCAGATGAACACTGAAGCTTTCTTT. As protein: CSVVIVQMNTEAFF.

This chain uses TRBV20-1 with TRBJ2-1; D gene unclear. Trimming left V 0 bases short and J 9 bases short, with 15 bases between. The CDR3 has 14 residues. Germline V gene lookup returns CDR1 DFQATT and CDR2 SNEGSKA (reference sequence). In DNA form, the CDR3 reads TGCAGTGCTAGAGACCCACTAAATCTGGTTGAGCAGTTCTTC. It specifies CSARDPLNLVEQFF.

This clonotype has ten or more counts. At one of its ends the junction is not consistent with the germline gene, which may arise from a read error. This sequence joins TRBV12-3 or TRBV12-4 and TRBJ2-4; TRBD1 is a possible D gene (6 bases). This CDR3 is built from 13 residues. CDR3 amino acids: CASSLGQGRPHDF. Here the CDR3 DNA reads TGTGCCAGCAGTTTAGGGCAGGGGCGTCCGCACGACTTC.

A few counts support this clonotype. CDR3 DNA: TGTGCCAGCAGTCCCAGAAAAACTGATCTGTCTCAGCCCCAGCATTTT. Translating gives CASSPRKTDLSQPQHF. The rearrangement uses TRBV28 and TRBJ1-5; D not resolved. Germline V gene sequence: CDR1 MDHEN, CDR2 SYDVKM. Deletions cut 5 bases from V and 6 bases from J, with 20 bases between. This CDR3 is built from 16 residues.

The chain employs TRBV20-1 and TRBJ2-3; D is unresolved. With 6 bases removed from V and 3 bases from J, the gap between germline ends came to 13 bases. Germline assignment: CDR1 DFQATT and CDR2 SNEGSKA (reference sequence). The CDR3 spans 13 residues. The CDR3 DNA reads TGCAGTGCGACCGACCGTGGGACAGATACGCAGTATTTT. Its translation: CSATDRGTDTQYF.

This clonotype was detected a few times. The V call is TRBV7-3, the J call TRBJ2-1; the D gene could be TRBD1 or TRBD2 (7 bases each). The ends were cut back, 1 base at V and 10 bases at J, with 14 bases in the middle. This CDR3 region has 14 residues. Germline V gives CDR1 SGHTA, CDR2 FQGTGA. The chain's CDR3 is CASSLRAGGAEQFF. The CDR3 DNA reads TGTGCCAGCAGCTTAAGGGCAGGGGGGGCAGAGCAGTTCTTC.

Only a few counts were recorded for this clonotype. V is TRBV2 and J is TRBJ2-2; TRBD2 matches 13 bases. The trim removed 1 base at V and 3 bases at J, leaving 8 bases unmatched. The CDR3 is 19 residues long. Germline-derived CDR1 and CDR2 are SNHLY and FYNNEI. CDR3 DNA sequence: TGTGCCAGCAGTGAAGATGGCACTAGCGGGAGGGCCTACACCGGGGAGCTGTTTTTT. Protein sequence: CASSEDGTSGRAYTGELFF.

This clonotype was recorded at least ten times. This rearrangement joins TRBV20-1 to TRBJ2-1; D remains unclear. The CDR3 has 13 residues. CDR1 and CDR2 from the germline V gene are DFQATT and SNEGSKA (reference sequence). The ends were cut back, 5 bases at V and 3 bases at J, with 11 bases in the middle. The CDR3 spells CSAPHSLYNEQFF. The DNA for the CDR3 is TGCAGTGCTCCCCACTCTCTCTACAATGAGCAGTTCTTC.

The chain employs TRBV5-5 and TRBJ2-5; TRBD1 or TRBD2 may be the D gene (6 bases each). The germline CDR1 and CDR2 sequences are SGHKS and YYEKEE (reference sequence). Trimming left V 4 bases short and J 5 bases short, with 15 bases between. This CDR3 region has 14 residues. In DNA form, the CDR3 reads TGTGCCAGCAGCCCTTACCAGGGGAGGGAGACCCAGTACTTC. The encoded protein is CASSPYQGRETQYF.

A few counts support this clonotype. The rearrangement uses TRBV20-1 and TRBJ1-5, with 7 bases matching TRBD1. The CDR3 spans 15 residues. J gave up 0 bases and V 1 base, and 3 bases lay outside the gene matches. The V gene's germline CDR1 is DFQATT and CDR2 SNEGSKA (reference sequence). CDR3 amino acids: CSARGDSYSNQPQHF. In DNA form, the CDR3 reads TGCAGTGCTAGAGGGGACAGCTATAGCAATCAGCCCCAGCATTTT.

This clonotype has a handful of counts. J is TRBJ2-7 and V is TRBV4-2; 7 nucleotides match TRBD1. Germline CDR1 LGHNA, CDR2 YNFKEQ. This CDR3 has 15 residues. The V and J ends lost 3 bases and 3 bases, in that order; junction bases with no gene match: 8. In nucleotides, the CDR3 is TGTGCCAGCAGCCAGCCAGAAACAGGGGACTACGAGCAGTACTTC. It specifies CASSQPETGDYEQYF.